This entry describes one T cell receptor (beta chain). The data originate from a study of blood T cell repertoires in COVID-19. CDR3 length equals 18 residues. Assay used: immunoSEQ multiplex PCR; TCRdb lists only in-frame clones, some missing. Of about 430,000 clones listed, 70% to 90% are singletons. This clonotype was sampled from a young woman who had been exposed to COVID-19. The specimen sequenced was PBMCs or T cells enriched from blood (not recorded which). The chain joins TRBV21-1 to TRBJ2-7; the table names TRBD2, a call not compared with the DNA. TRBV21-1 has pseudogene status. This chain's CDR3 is CASSTLSRDGGSEYEQYF. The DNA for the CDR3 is TGTGCCAGCAGCACCCTCAGTCGGGATGGGGGGAGTGAATACGAGCAGTACTTC.